This record covers a single TCR beta chain. The sample comes from a study of blood T cell repertoires in COVID-19. Turning to the study itself: Both acute and convalescent COVID-19 samples were obtained from the United States, Italy and Spain. PBMCs, B-cell-depleted T cells, or T cells were the source of the cDNA or gDNA that made up the material.

In the source study's methods: For nucleated cells, counts were estimated from reference gene primer amplification. Profiling relied on immunoSEQ multiplex PCR, and the TCRdb table lists in-frame clones only, not all of them. The DNA gave D and trimming, while V, J and clone size come from that table. The sample holds some 150,000 clones, around 84% seen once. This CDR3 has 15 amino acids. CDR1 and CDR2 (germline): MNHEY, SMNVEV (reference sequence). Between the trimmed V and J ends, which lost 5 bases and 1 base, there was a span of 15 bases. This receptor was obtained from a human donor in a cohort sampled during active COVID-19. The sample comprised peripheral blood. This sequence joins TRBV27 and TRBJ2-7; unclear D gene. This CDR3 is CASSTTETLSYEQYV. Here the CDR3 DNA reads TGTGCCAGCAGTACAACAGAGACCCTTTCCTACGAGCAGTACGTC.